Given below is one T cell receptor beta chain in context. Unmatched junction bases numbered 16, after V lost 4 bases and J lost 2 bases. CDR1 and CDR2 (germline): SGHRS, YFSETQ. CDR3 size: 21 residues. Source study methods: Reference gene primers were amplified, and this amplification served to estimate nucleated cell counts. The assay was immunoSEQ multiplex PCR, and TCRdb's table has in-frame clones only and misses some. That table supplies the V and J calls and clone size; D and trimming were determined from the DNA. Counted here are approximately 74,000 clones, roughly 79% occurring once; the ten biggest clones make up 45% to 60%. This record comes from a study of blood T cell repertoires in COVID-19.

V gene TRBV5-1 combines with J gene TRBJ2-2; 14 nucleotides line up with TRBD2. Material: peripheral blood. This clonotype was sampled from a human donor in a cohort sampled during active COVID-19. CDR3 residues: CASSPGVPGLAGVRNTGELFF. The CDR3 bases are TGCGCCAGCAGCCCAGGGGTGCCGGGACTAGCGGGAGTACGAAACACCGGGGAGCTGTTTTTT.